This T cell receptor (beta chain) comes out of a study of blood T cell repertoires in COVID-19. Turning to the study itself: Sources were T cells, B-cell-depleted T cells, or PBMCs; the material itself was cDNA or gDNA.

The Seattle site enrolled patients during active infection and followed them longitudinally. Sequencing used immunoSEQ multiplex PCR; TCRdb keeps in-frame clones, though not all of them. The profile covers under 250,000 clones, with approximately 85% appearing a single time and approximately 5.1% taken by the ten largest. V was clipped by 4 bases and J by 7 bases; unmatched bases: 5. The CDR3 length is 13 residues. The sequenced sample was peripheral blood. The chain carries TRBV12-3 or TRBV12-4 and TRBJ2-3; 7 bases map to TRBD1. This sequence originates from a man aged 50-60 years with COVID-19, enrolled during active disease. DNA of the CDR3: TGTGCCAGCAGTTCAACAGGGGTCCATACGCAGTATTTT. Translation: CASSSTGVHTQYF.